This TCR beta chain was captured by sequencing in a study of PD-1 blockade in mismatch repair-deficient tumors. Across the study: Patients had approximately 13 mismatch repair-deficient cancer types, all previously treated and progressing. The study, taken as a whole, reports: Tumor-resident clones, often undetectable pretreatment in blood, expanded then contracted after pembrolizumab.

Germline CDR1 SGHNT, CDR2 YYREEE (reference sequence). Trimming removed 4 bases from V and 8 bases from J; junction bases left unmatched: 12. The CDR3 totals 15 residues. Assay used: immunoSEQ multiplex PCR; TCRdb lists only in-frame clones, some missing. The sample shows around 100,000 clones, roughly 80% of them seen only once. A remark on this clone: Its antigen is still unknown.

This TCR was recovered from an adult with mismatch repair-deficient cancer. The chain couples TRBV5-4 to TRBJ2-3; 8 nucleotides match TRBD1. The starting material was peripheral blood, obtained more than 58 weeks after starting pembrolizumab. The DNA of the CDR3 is TGTGCCAGCAGCGTGTTCCAGGGGGCTGGGGTTACGCAGTATTTT. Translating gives CASSVFQGAGVTQYF.